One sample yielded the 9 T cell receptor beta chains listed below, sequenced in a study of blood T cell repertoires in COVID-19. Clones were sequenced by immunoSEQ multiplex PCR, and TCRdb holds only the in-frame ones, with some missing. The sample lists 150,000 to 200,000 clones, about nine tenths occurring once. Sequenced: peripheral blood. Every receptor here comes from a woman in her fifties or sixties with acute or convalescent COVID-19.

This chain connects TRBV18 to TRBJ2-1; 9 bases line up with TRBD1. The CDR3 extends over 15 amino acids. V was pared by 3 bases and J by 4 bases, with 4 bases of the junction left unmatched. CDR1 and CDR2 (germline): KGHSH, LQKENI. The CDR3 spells CASSPQDRGYNEQFF. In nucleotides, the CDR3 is TGTGCCAGCTCACCGCAGGACAGGGGATACAATGAGCAGTTCTTC.

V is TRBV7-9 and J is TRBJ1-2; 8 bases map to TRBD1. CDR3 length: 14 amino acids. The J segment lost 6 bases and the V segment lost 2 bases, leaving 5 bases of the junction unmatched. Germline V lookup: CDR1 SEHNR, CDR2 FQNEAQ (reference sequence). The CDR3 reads CASSLYAGGHGYTF. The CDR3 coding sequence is TGTGCCAGCAGCTTATACGCAGGGGGCCATGGCTACACCTTC.

CDR3 in amino acids: CASSYRGPPESQYF. The CDR3 coding sequence is TGTGCCAGCAGTTACCGCGGGCCCCCCGAGTCCCAGTACTTC. The genes are TRBV6-5 and TRBJ2-5; D perhaps matches TRBD2 (5 bases). CDR3 size: 14 residues. Per the germline V gene, CDR1 is MNHEY and CDR2 is SVGAGI. Trimming took 2 bases from V and 9 from J, leaving 16 bases between them.

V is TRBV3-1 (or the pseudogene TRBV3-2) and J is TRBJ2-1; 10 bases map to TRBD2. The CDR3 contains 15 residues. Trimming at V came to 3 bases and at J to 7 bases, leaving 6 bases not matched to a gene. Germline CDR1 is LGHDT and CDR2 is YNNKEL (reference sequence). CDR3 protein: CASSHSGRPMNEQFF. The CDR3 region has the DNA TGTGCCAGCAGCCATAGCGGGAGGCCGATGAATGAGCAGTTCTTC.

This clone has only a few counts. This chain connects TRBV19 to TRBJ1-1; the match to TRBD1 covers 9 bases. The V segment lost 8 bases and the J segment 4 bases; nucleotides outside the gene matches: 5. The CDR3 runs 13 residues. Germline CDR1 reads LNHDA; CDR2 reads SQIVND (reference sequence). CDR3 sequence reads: CASGTGSSTEAFF. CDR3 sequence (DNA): TGTGCCAGTGGGACAGGGTCTAGCACTGAAGCTTTCTTT.

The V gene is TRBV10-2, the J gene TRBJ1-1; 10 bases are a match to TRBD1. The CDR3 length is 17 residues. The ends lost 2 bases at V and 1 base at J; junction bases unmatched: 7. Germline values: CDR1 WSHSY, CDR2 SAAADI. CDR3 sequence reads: CASSEPGTGVPNTEAFF. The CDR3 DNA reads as TGCGCCAGCAGTGAGCCCGGGACAGGGGTACCGAACACTGAAGCTTTCTTT.

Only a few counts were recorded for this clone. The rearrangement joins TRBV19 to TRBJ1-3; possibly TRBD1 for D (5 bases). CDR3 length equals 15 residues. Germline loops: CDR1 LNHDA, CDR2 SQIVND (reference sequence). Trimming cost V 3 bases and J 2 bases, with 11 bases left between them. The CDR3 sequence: CASSMGQGAGNTIYF. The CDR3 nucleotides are TGTGCCAGTAGTATGGGGCAGGGTGCTGGAAACACCATATATTTT.

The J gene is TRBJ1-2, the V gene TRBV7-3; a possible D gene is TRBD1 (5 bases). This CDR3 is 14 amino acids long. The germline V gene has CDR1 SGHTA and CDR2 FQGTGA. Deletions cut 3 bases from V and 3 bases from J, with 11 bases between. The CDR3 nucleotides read TGTGCCAGCAGCTTTGACAGTGGGGACTATGGCTACACCTTC. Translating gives CASSFDSGDYGYTF.

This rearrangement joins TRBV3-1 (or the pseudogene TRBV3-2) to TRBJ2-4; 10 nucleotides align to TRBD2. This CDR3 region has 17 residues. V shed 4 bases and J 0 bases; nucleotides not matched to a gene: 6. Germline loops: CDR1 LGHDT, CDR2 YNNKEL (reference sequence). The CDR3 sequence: CASSLLSGGGAKNIQYF. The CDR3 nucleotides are TGTGCCAGCAGCCTCCTGAGCGGGGGGGGAGCCAAAAACATTCAGTACTTC.